The 28 T cell receptor beta chains given below trace back to one sample, sequenced in a study of vaccination and CD4 T cells after COVID-19. Their specific antigens are unknown. As to treatment: roughly 10-day PBMC culture with coronavirus spike peptide pools or control peptides (ViraFEST assay). Researchers used the Oncomine TCR Beta short-read assay to sequence DNA from cultured CD4+ T cells. TCRdb called the PCR reads again in MiXCR, with one record for every CDR3 protein. The table shows under 15,000 distinct CDR3 sequences, with approximately 63% occurring only once. Sequenced: CD4+ T cells from blood, cultured in vitro. These receptors were obtained from a human donor who had recovered from COVID-19.

The chain has TRBV7-9 and TRBJ1-2; D might be TRBD1 (5 bases). CDR3 length equals 15 residues. From germline, CDR1 is SEHNR and CDR2 FQNEAQ (reference sequence). With 5 bases removed from V and 4 bases from J, the gap between germline ends came to 17 bases. The CDR3 reads CASSMRPGVGYGYTF. The CDR3, as DNA: TGTGCCAGCAGCATGCGACCGGGGGTCGGCTATGGCTACACCTTC. Variable domain in full (rest from reference TRBV7-9 and TRBJ1-2): DTGVSQNPRHKITKRGQNVTFRCDPISEHNRLYWYRQTLGQGPEFLTYFQNEAQLEKSRLLSDRFSAERPKGSFSTLEIQRTEQGDSAMYLCASSMRPGVGYGYTFGSGTRLTVV.

The chain employs TRBV7-2 and TRBJ1-2, with D perhaps matching TRBD1 (5 bases). Germline CDR1 and CDR2: SGHTA and FQGNSA. V was pared by 5 bases and J by 6 bases, with 25 bases between. This CDR3 spans 17 amino acids. Here the CDR3 DNA reads TGTGCCAGCAGCCCCACATCCGGACTGGGGGTCGTAAATGGCTACACCTTC. This sequence encodes CASSPTSGLGVVNGYTF.

The V gene is TRBV6-2 or TRBV6-3, the J gene TRBJ1-2; TRBD1 matches 8 bases. This CDR3 contains 13 residues. Germline CDR1 reads MNHEY; CDR2 reads SVGEGT. V was pared by 6 bases and J by 5 bases, with 5 bases of the junction left unmatched. The CDR3 is CASSPGGRYGYTF. CDR3 DNA sequence: TGTGCCAGCAGCCCAGGGGGCAGATATGGCTACACCTTC.

This clonotype has more than one count but fewer than ten. The CDR3 reads CSAARTGRETQYF. CDR3 DNA: TGCAGTGCTGCTCGGACAGGACGGGAGACCCAGTACTTC. V gene TRBV20-1 combines with J gene TRBJ2-5, with 7 bases identical to TRBD1. After removal of 5 bases from V and 5 bases from J, the junction contained 8 bases not matched to a gene. Germline CDR1 is DFQATT and CDR2 is SNEGSKA (reference sequence). This CDR3 contains 13 residues.

V and J are TRBV27 and TRBJ2-2; D possibly uses TRBD1 or TRBD2 (5 bases each). The CDR3 contains 13 residues. Germline V gene sequence: CDR1 MNHEY, CDR2 SMNVEV (reference sequence). The V end lost 6 bases, the J end lost 5 bases, and 10 bases lay between the germline ends. Here the CDR3 reads CASRAGATGELFF. CDR3 coding DNA: TGTGCCAGCAGGGCCGGGGCTACCGGGGAGCTGTTTTTT.

This clonotype showed up just a few times. The chain links TRBV11-3 to TRBJ1-1; perhaps TRBD1 as D (6 bases). Trimming stripped 4 bases from V and 1 base from J, with 10 bases between. CDR1 is SGHNT, CDR2 YENEEA, per germline. This CDR3 contains 14 residues. CDR3 in amino acids: CASSSGHPNTEAFF. CDR3 sequence (DNA): TGTGCCAGCAGCTCGGGACACCCGAACACTGAAGCTTTCTTT.

This clonotype was seen more than once but under ten times. The CDR3 bases are TGTGCCAGCAGCTTAGATTCGGGGGCCTATGGCTACACCTTC. Amino acid sequence: CASSLDSGAYGYTF. This chain joins TRBV7-2 and TRBJ1-2; D might be TRBD1 (6 bases). V lost 1 base, J lost 4 bases, and 10 bases lay in between. Germline-derived CDR1 and CDR2 are SGHTA and FQGNSA. There are 14 residues in the CDR3.

This clonotype has just a few counts. The genes are TRBV6-1 and TRBJ2-3, with 9 bases lining up with TRBD1. The V and J ends lost 7 bases and 3 bases, in that order; junction bases with no gene match: 2. The CDR3 has 13 amino acids. Germline CDR1 reads MNHNS; CDR2 reads SASEGT. As DNA, the CDR3 is TGTGCCAGCAAGGACAGGGGTACAGATACGCAGTATTTT. Translating it yields CASKDRGTDTQYF.

CDR3 sequence: CASIRRDTSYEQYF. DNA of the CDR3: TGTGCCAGCATTAGACGGGACACCTCCTACGAGCAGTACTTC. The chain recombines TRBV2 with TRBJ2-7; a weak D match, TRBD1 (6 bases). Germline V lookup: CDR1 SNHLY, CDR2 FYNNEI. The CDR3 contains 14 residues. The ends were cut back, 7 bases at V and 0 bases at J, with 13 bases in the middle.

The rearrangement uses TRBV7-9 and TRBJ1-2, with 9 bases fitting TRBD1. The CDR3 contains 14 residues. Germline V lookup: CDR1 SEHNR, CDR2 FQNEAQ (reference sequence). CDR3 loop: CAIPPQTGGDGYTF. In DNA form, the CDR3 reads TGTGCTATACCACCACAGACAGGGGGGGATGGCTACACCTTC.

This clonotype has a handful of counts. The V and J genes are TRBV7-3 and TRBJ2-1; D may be TRBD2 (6 bases). The CDR3 is 14 residues long. Trimming shortened V by 2 bases and J by 6 bases, and 11 bases separated the two germline ends. Per the germline V gene, CDR1 is SGHTA and CDR2 is FQGTGA. DNA for the CDR3: TGTGCCAGCAGCTTAGTGGGAGGAGGCAATGAGCAGTTCTTC. Protein: CASSLVGGGNEQFF.

The V and J genes are TRBV6-1 and TRBJ2-7; a possible D gene is TRBD1 (6 bases). Trimming removed 6 bases from V and 3 bases from J, with 15 bases in between. Germline assignment: CDR1 MNHNS and CDR2 SASEGT. CDR3 length equals 14 residues. In nucleotides, the CDR3 is TGTGCCAGCAGCCTCGCAGGGGACCTCTACGAGCAGTACTTC. It specifies CASSLAGDLYEQYF.

The genes are TRBV11-2 and TRBJ1-2; D unresolved. CDR3 length: 13 amino acids. V was cut by 5 bases and J by 2 bases, with 9 bases left in between. Germline loops: CDR1 SGHAT, CDR2 FQNNGV. The CDR3 DNA follows: TGTGCCAGCAGCATTGGAATCAACTATGGCTACACCTTC. It specifies CASSIGINYGYTF. The whole variable domain, remainder taken from reference TRBV11-2 and TRBJ1-2, is EAGVAQSPRYKIIEKRQSVAFWCNPISGHATLYWYQQILGQGPKLLIQFQNNGVVDDSQLPKDRFSAERLKGVDSTLKIQPAKLEDSAVYLCASSIGINYGYTFGSGTRLTVV.

The V gene is TRBV6-1, the J gene TRBJ2-1; perhaps TRBD2 as D (6 bases). Germline V lookup: CDR1 MNHNS, CDR2 SASEGT. CDR3 length equals 13 residues. Trimming left V 6 bases short and J 6 bases short, with 12 bases between. For the CDR3, the DNA is TGTGCCAGCAGACTGACTAGGGGCAATGAGCAGTTCTTC. Protein: CASRLTRGNEQFF.

The chain uses TRBV5-4 and TRBJ2-7; D unclear. Germline V lookup: CDR1 SGHNT, CDR2 YYREEE (reference sequence). With 0 bases removed from V and 4 bases from J, the gap between germline ends came to 11 bases. The CDR3 totals 14 residues. In DNA, the CDR3 is TGTGCCAGCAGCTTGGATAGGGCCGGGTACGAGCAGTACTTC. Its translation is CASSLDRAGYEQYF.

V gene TRBV6-1 combines with J gene TRBJ2-3; 12 bases line up with TRBD2. V was pared by 4 bases and J by 9 bases, with 5 bases of the junction left unmatched. The germline CDR1 and CDR2 sequences are MNHNS and SASEGT. The CDR3 consists of 14 residues. The CDR3 sequence: CASSGLAGDVTQYF. The DNA for the CDR3 is TGTGCCAGCAGTGGACTAGCGGGAGATGTCACGCAGTATTTT.

The J gene is TRBJ1-6, the V gene TRBV20-1; D perhaps matches TRBD1 (5 bases). The CDR3 length is 16 residues. V dropped 1 base and J dropped 0 bases, with 10 bases sitting between them. Germline lookup yields CDR1 DFQATT and CDR2 SNEGSKA (reference sequence). CDR3 protein: CSARAPRGSYNSPLHF. In DNA form, the CDR3 reads TGCAGTGCTAGAGCTCCGAGGGGCTCCTATAATTCACCCCTCCACTTT.

This clonotype was counted between two and nine times. The CDR3 nucleotides are TGCGCCAGCAGCTTAGGCACCACTCCAGGAGGGAATTCACCCCTCCACTTT. This encodes CASSLGTTPGGNSPLHF. The chain combines TRBV5-1 with TRBJ1-6; D ambiguous. V was cut by 2 bases and J by 7 bases, with 19 bases left in between. The CDR3 sequence is 17 residues long. In germline, CDR1 is SGHRS, CDR2 YFSETQ.

This clonotype occurred once. This chain connects TRBV10-3 to TRBJ2-7; 9 bases align to TRBD1. CDR3 length equals 14 residues. Trimming at V came to 5 bases and at J to 3 bases, leaving 5 bases not matched to a gene. Germline V gene data show CDR1 as ENHRY and CDR2 as SYGVKD. The CDR3 DNA reads TGTGCCATCAGTACCGGGACAGGGAACTACGAGCAGTACTTC. Encoded protein: CAISTGTGNYEQYF.

This chain joins TRBV2 and TRBJ1-1; D uncertain. The germline V gene has CDR1 SNHLY and CDR2 FYNNEI. CDR3 size: 11 residues. V shed 6 bases and J shed 7 bases, with 9 bases lying between them. CDR3 DNA sequence: TGTGCCAGCAGAGTAGTCGGTGAAGCTTTCTTT. It specifies CASRVVGEAFF.

The J gene is TRBJ2-4, the V gene TRBV7-6, with D tentatively TRBD1 or TRBD2 (5 bases each). Trimming cost V 4 bases and J 8 bases, with 12 bases left between them. Germline CDR1 SGHVS, CDR2 FNYEAQ. The CDR3 runs to 13 residues. The CDR3 reads CASSSGGRYIQYF. CDR3 coding DNA: TGTGCCAGCAGCTCTGGGGGACGGTACATTCAGTACTTC.

The chain has TRBV7-2 and TRBJ2-2; 7 bases align to TRBD1. The ends lost 6 bases at V and 0 bases at J; junction bases unmatched: 4. The CDR3 is 15 residues long. Germline V lookup: CDR1 SGHTA, CDR2 FQGNSA. The CDR3: CASRRDSANTGELFF. The CDR3, as DNA: TGTGCCAGCAGACGGGACAGCGCGAACACCGGGGAGCTGTTTTTT.

The chain combines TRBV30 with TRBJ2-2; weak D call: TRBD2 (6 bases). The ends were cut back, 2 bases at V and 2 bases at J, with 9 bases in the middle. The germline V gene encodes CDR1 GTSNPN and CDR2 SVGIG (reference sequence). The CDR3 has 14 amino acids. The CDR3 is CAWSSGRNTGELFF. DNA of the CDR3: TGTGCCTGGAGTTCCGGGAGAAACACCGGGGAGCTGTTTTTT.

This chain connects TRBV6-2 or TRBV6-3 to TRBJ1-4; D gene unclear. There are 13 residues in the CDR3. CDR1 and CDR2 (germline): MNHEY, SVGEGT. With 2 bases removed from V and 8 bases from J, the gap between germline ends came to 9 bases. The CDR3 spells CASSYPVGEKLFF. CDR3 bases: TGTGCCAGCAGTTACCCGGTGGGGGAAAAACTGTTTTTT.

This chain connects TRBV7-2 to TRBJ1-6, with TRBD1 matching over 8 bases. Germline values: CDR1 SGHTA, CDR2 FQGNSA. The J segment lost 8 bases and the V segment lost 2 bases, leaving 8 bases of the junction unmatched. The CDR3 consists of 16 residues. The CDR3 here is CASSLFGRGRDSPLHF. DNA of the CDR3: TGTGCCAGCAGCTTATTCGGCAGGGGGCGGGATTCACCCCTCCACTTT.

This clonotype was observed a single time. This rearrangement joins TRBV28 to TRBJ2-2; D is possibly TRBD1 (5 bases). The CDR3 length is 13 residues. Trimming removed 4 bases from V and 5 bases from J, with 8 bases in between. Germline V gives CDR1 MDHEN, CDR2 SYDVKM. The CDR3, as DNA: TGTGCCAGCAGTTCTCAGGGTACCGGGGAGCTGTTTTTT. Amino acid sequence: CASSSQGTGELFF. The variable domain in full, completed from reference TRBV28 and TRBJ2-2, reads DVKVTQSSRYLVKRTGEKVFLECVQDMDHENMFWYRQDPGLGLRLIYFSYDVKMKEKGDIPEGYSVSREKKERFSLILESASTNQTSMYLCASSSQGTGELFFGEGSRLTVL.

The V and J genes are TRBV15 and TRBJ2-7, with D tentatively TRBD1 (6 bases). CDR1 is LNHNV, CDR2 YYDKDF, per germline (reference sequence). This CDR3 spans 15 amino acids. V was clipped by 3 bases and J by 6 bases, with 18 bases between them. The CDR3 loop reads CATSRAGTQVGEQYF. The DNA for the CDR3 is TGTGCCACCAGCAGGGCCGGGACACAGGTCGGCGAGCAGTACTTC.

This clonotype was observed a few times. The chain links TRBV7-9 to TRBJ1-1; D uncertain. The CDR3 extends over 14 amino acids. The germline gives CDR1 SEHNR, CDR2 FQNEAQ (reference sequence). V was clipped by 5 bases and J by 8 bases, with 18 bases between them. For the CDR3, the DNA is TGTGCCAGCAGCGCCAGTAGAGCCGGCCCAGAAGCTTTCTTT. Translating it yields CASSASRAGPEAFF.